Shown below are 17 T cell receptor beta chains from a single sample sequenced in a study of post-analysis software for immune sequencing data. Study observations and caveats: Patients had higher frequencies than controls of roughly 5 TRBV segments, including TRBV5-6, TRBV5-1 and TRBV20-1.

Each TCR beta cDNA library carried unique molecular identifiers. TCRdb recomputed calls from the PCR reads with MiXCR, one row per CDR3 protein. Of more than 350,000 distinct CDR3 sequences in the sample, 35% to 45% were seen once. Antigens for these TCRs are unknown. The specimen was blood. These receptors were collected from a girl under 10 years old with multiple sclerosis.

This clonotype ranks as medium-sized. V gene TRBV29-1 combines with J gene TRBJ1-2; TRBD1 agrees at 10 bases. CDR1 is SQVTM, CDR2 ANQGSEA, per germline. The CDR3 is 14 amino acids. With V trimmed by 3 bases and J by 6 bases, 7 bases remained unmatched. CDR3 DNA sequence: TGCAGCGTTGACGCCCGGGGACAGGGGAATGGCTACACCTTC. Encoded protein: CSVDARGQGNGYTF.

V is TRBV20-1 and J is TRBJ2-3; D gene unclear. The germline V gene encodes CDR1 DFQATT and CDR2 SNEGSKA (reference sequence). The CDR3 loop spans 15 amino acids. Trimming shortened V by 3 bases and J by 6 bases, and 19 bases separated the two germline ends. The CDR3 reads CSASGAPPAPDTQYF. CDR3 nucleotides: TGCAGTGCTAGCGGAGCCCCTCCCGCCCCGGATACGCAGTATTTT.

The V gene is TRBV12-3 or TRBV12-4, the J gene TRBJ2-7, with TRBD2 matching over 9 bases. V was pared by 4 bases and J by 2 bases, with 6 bases of the junction left unmatched. This CDR3 comprises 15 residues. The CDR3 spells CASSSLGLAAYEQYF. CDR3 sequence (DNA): TGTGCCAGCAGTTCTTTGGGACTAGCAGCCTACGAGCAGTACTTC.

This clonotype was seen a few times. The chain joins TRBV11-2 to TRBJ1-2; D gene unclear. This CDR3 has 14 amino acids. V lost 5 bases and J 5 bases, leaving 15 bases between the germline ends. Germline CDR1 and CDR2: SGHAT and FQNNGV. DNA for the CDR3: TGTGCCAGCAGCGTTCCCACTATCCCATATGGCTACACCTTC. Protein sequence: CASSVPTIPYGYTF. The full variable domain, completed using reference TRBV11-2 and TRBJ1-2, is EAGVAQSPRYKIIEKRQSVAFWCNPISGHATLYWYQQILGQGPKLLIQFQNNGVVDDSQLPKDRFSAERLKGVDSTLKIQPAKLEDSAVYLCASSVPTIPYGYTFGSGTRLTVV.

J is TRBJ1-5 and V is TRBV20-1; D remains ambiguous. Germline CDR1 reads DFQATT; CDR2 reads SNEGSKA (reference sequence). V lost 1 base and J 0 bases, leaving 7 bases between the germline ends. The CDR3 consists of 14 residues. The CDR3 DNA sequence: TGCAGTGCTAGAGGACGGAATAGCAATCAGCCCCAGCATTTT. This encodes CSARGRNSNQPQHF.

This chain connects TRBV11-2 to TRBJ2-1, with 14 bases aligning to TRBD2. V lost 5 bases, J lost 0 bases, and 15 bases stayed unmatched. This CDR3 region has 21 residues. CDR1 and CDR2 (germline): SGHAT, FQNNGV. CDR3 bases: TGTGCCAGCAGCCCTGGACTAGCGGGGGGCCTTCTTATCACCTCCTACAATGAGCAGTTCTTC. Translating gives CASSPGLAGGLLITSYNEQFF.

This chain joins TRBV15 and TRBJ2-1; the match to TRBD2 covers 7 bases. Germline V CDR1 and CDR2: LNHNV, YYDKDF (reference sequence). The CDR3 loop spans 16 amino acids. Trimming at V came to 1 base and at J to 8 bases, leaving 11 bases not matched to a gene. The CDR3 DNA reads as TGTGCCACCAGCAGAGGAAGGGGCGGGAGTGGGCATGAGCAGTTCTTC. It is translated as CATSRGRGGSGHEQFF.

The V and J genes are TRBV12-5 and TRBJ2-7, with a tentative D call TRBD2 (7 bases). CDR1 is LGHNT, CDR2 FRNRAP, per germline. V was trimmed by 0 bases and J by 0 bases, leaving 12 bases between them. This CDR3 has 16 amino acids. CDR3 in DNA: TGTGCTAGTGGTTTGGTACTGGGGGGGGCCTCCTACGAGCAGTACTTC. This encodes CASGLVLGGASYEQYF.

In its sample, this clonotype was seen a few times. The genes are TRBV5-5 and TRBJ1-2; maybe TRBD1 (5 bases). The CDR3 consists of 13 residues. Germline V gives CDR1 SGHKS, CDR2 YYEKEE (reference sequence). Trimming cost V 0 bases and J 7 bases, with 10 bases left between them. This chain's CDR3 is CASSLGGRPGYTF. CDR3 sequence (DNA): TGTGCCAGCAGCTTGGGGGGCCGGCCTGGCTACACCTTC.

The chain recombines TRBV12-3 or TRBV12-4 with TRBJ2-7; 10 nucleotides agree with TRBD2. Losses at the gene ends were 8 bases for V and 5 bases for J; bases not matched to a gene: 12. CDR3 length: 15 amino acids. DNA for the CDR3: TGTGCCAGCCAGGGGCTAGCGGGAGCTGTCAACGAGCAGTACTTC. Its translation is CASQGLAGAVNEQYF.

This clonotype was counted only a few times. The chain carries TRBV6-5 and TRBJ1-1; TRBD1 matches at 10 bases. The length of the CDR3 is 17 residues. Trimming at V came to 2 bases and at J to 0 bases, leaving 6 bases not matched to a gene. Germline loops: CDR1 MNHEY, CDR2 SVGAGI. Here the CDR3 reads CASSYIAGQGMNTEAFF. DNA of the CDR3: TGTGCCAGCAGTTACATCGCGGGACAGGGGATGAACACTGAAGCTTTCTTT.

In this sample, this clonotype turned up a few times. V usage is TRBV20-1 and J usage is TRBJ2-4; possible D gene TRBD2, 6 bases. The J call may be mistaken, given a closer DNA end match to TRBJ2-7. CDR1 and CDR2 (germline): DFQATT, SNEGSKA (reference sequence). This CDR3 comprises 15 residues. The CDR3 loop is CSASATSEWAYEQYF. CDR3 coding DNA: TGCAGTGCTAGCGCGACTAGTGAATGGGCATACGAGCAGTACTTC.

This clonotype has more than one count but fewer than ten. CDR3 protein: CASRPELNTGELFF. The CDR3 DNA sequence: TGTGCCAGCAGGCCAGAATTAAACACCGGGGAGCTGTTTTTT. This chain uses TRBV6-5 with TRBJ2-2; D is unresolved. This CDR3 has 14 amino acids. The germline CDR1 and CDR2 sequences are MNHEY and SVGAGI. Deletions cut 6 bases from V and 2 bases from J, with 10 bases between.

This clonotype has just a few counts. The chain is built from TRBV12-3 or TRBV12-4 and TRBJ1-2; the D gene is possibly TRBD1 (5 bases). This CDR3 contains 13 residues. V was clipped by 7 bases and J by 0 bases, with 9 bases between them. The CDR3 DNA is TGTGCCAGCACCAGGGAGCCTAACTATGGCTACACCTTC. Residues: CASTREPNYGYTF.

This clonotype was observed at least ten times. Its ends do not fully match the called genes, so a read error is possible. The J gene is TRBJ2-7, the V gene TRBV29-1; D is ambiguous. The germline CDR1 and CDR2 sequences are SQVTM and ANQGSEA. CDR3 length: 15 residues. Here the CDR3 reads CSVEGLQVFPYGQYF. The CDR3 DNA is TGCAGCGTTGAGGGCCTTCAGGTTTTCCCCTACGGGCAGTACTTC.

The rearrangement links TRBV4-1 to TRBJ2-1, with D possibly called TRBD1 or TRBD2 (5 bases each). CDR3 length: 12 amino acids. CDR1 is MGHRA and CDR2 is YSYEKL in the germline V gene. V lost 2 bases, J lost 10 bases, and 9 bases lay in between. The CDR3: CASSQTGTEQFF. Here the CDR3 DNA reads TGCGCCAGCAGCCAAACCGGGACGGAGCAGTTCTTC.

V gene TRBV3-1 combines with J gene TRBJ2-7; TRBD1 is a possible D gene (6 bases). The length of the CDR3 is 15 residues. Trimming removed 2 bases from V and 5 bases from J, with 16 bases in between. Germline V lookup: CDR1 LGHDT, CDR2 YNNKEL (reference sequence). As DNA, the CDR3 is TGTGCCAGCAGCCAACCTACGACAGGAAGCGACGAGCAGTACTTC. Translated, it gives CASSQPTTGSDEQYF.